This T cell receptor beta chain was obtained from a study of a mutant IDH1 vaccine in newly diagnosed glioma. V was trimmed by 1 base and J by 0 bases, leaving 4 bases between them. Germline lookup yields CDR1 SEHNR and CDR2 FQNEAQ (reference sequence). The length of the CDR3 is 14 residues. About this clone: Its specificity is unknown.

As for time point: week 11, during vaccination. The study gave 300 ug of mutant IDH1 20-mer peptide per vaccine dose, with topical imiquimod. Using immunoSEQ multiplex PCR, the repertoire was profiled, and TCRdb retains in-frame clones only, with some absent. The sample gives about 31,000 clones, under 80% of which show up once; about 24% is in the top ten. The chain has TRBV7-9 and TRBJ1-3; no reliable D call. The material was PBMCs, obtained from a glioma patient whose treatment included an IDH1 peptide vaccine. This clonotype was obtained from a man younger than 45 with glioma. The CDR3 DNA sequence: TGTGCCAGCAGCTTAGACAGCTCTGGAAACACCATATATTTT. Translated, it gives CASSLDSSGNTIYF.